Listed below are T cell receptor beta chains from one sample, sequenced in a study of blood T cell repertoires in COVID-19. TCRdb keeps only in-frame clones here, not all; method: immunoSEQ multiplex PCR. The data show 90,000 to 130,000 clones, approximately 80% seen once. Sequencing was carried out using peripheral blood. The receptors shown here come from a woman aged 65 to 85 with acute or convalescent COVID-19. CDR3s include the opening cysteine and the closing phenylalanine or tryptophan. The order of the fields is clone size, D gene, J gene, V gene, CDR3 protein, CDR3 DNA. A D gene is named only where the DNA matches it firmly. Clone size appears in some rows only: once, few, many, or a class for an expanded clone.

NA | TRBD1 | TRBJ1-1 | TRBV11-2 | CASSRLGQGAKNTEAFF | TGTGCCAGCAGCCGCCTAGGACAGGGGGCCAAAAACACTGAAGCTTTCTTT
once | TRBD1 | TRBJ2-3 | TRBV9 | CASSPRDRGGTDTQYF | TGTGCCAGCAGCCCCAGAGACAGGGGAGGCACAGATACGCAGTATTTT
few | TRBD1 | TRBJ2-3 | TRBV29-1 | CSVETGVTDTQYF | TGCAGCGTTGAAACAGGGGTGACAGATACGCAGTATTTT
NA | TRBD1 | TRBJ1-3 | TRBV6-1 | CASSAGQKFSGNTIYF | TGTGCCAGCAGTGCGGGACAGAAGTTCTCTGGAAACACCATATATTTT
NA | NA | TRBJ1-4 | TRBV3-1/TRBV3-2 | CASSLRGGATNEKLFF | TGTGCCAGCAGCCTCCGAGGGGGTGCAACTAATGAAAAACTGTTTTTT
NA | NA | TRBJ1-1 | TRBV27 | CASSFGGQGEAFF | TGTGCCAGCAGTTTCGGTGGGCAGGGGGAAGCTTTCTTT
NA | NA | TRBJ2-3 | TRBV7-9 | CASSLGASSTDTQYF | TGTGCCAGCAGCTTAGGGGCCTCTAGCACAGATACGCAGTATTTT
once | NA | TRBJ2-2 | TRBV7-9 | CASSPLTGELFF | TGTGCCAGCAGCCCCCTCACCGGGGAGCTGTTTTTT
NA | NA | TRBJ1-4 | TRBV6-1 | CASSDAGSRNEKLFF | TGTGCCAGCAGTGACGCGGGCAGCCGTAATGAAAAACTGTTTTTT
NA | TRBD1 | TRBJ1-2 | TRBV27 | CASKSGTGGRYTF | TGTGCCAGCAAGTCCGGGACAGGGGGACGCTACACCTTC
NA | NA | TRBJ1-4 | TRBV19 | CASSIGTATRELFF | TGTGCCAGTAGTATAGGGACCGCAACCAGGGAACTGTTTTTT
NA | TRBD1 | TRBJ1-4 | TRBV25-1 | CASSVTGGTEKLFF | TGTGCCAGCAGTGTTACAGGGGGTACCGAAAAACTGTTTTTT
few | NA | TRBJ1-2 | TRBV30 | CAWSQVSYGYTF | TGTGCCTGGAGTCAGGTATCCTATGGCTACACCTTC
NA | TRBD2 | TRBJ2-5 | TRBV3-1/TRBV3-2 | CASSQPRGTSGFQETQYF | TGTGCCAGCAGCCAACCTAGAGGCACTAGCGGGTTCCAAGAGACCCAGTACTTC
NA | TRBD1 | TRBJ2-1 | TRBV5-1 | CASSLDGQGMNEQFF | TGCGCCAGCAGCCTAGACGGACAGGGAATGAATGAGCAGTTCTTC
NA | NA | TRBJ2-2 | TRBV6-4 | CASSEEGLINTGELFF | TGTGCCAGCAGTGAAGAGGGACTCATCAACACCGGGGAGCTGTTTTTT
NA | NA | TRBJ1-2 | TRBV11-2 | CASSPGFGYTF | TGTGCCAGCAGCCCAGGGTTTGGCTACACCTTC
NA | TRBD1 | TRBJ1-1 | TRBV2 | CASSSPGQGSLAEAFF | TGTGCCAGCAGTTCCCCGGGACAGGGGAGTTTGGCTGAAGCTTTCTTT
NA | TRBD2 | TRBJ2-7 | TRBV4-1 | CASSQGPSGTYEQYF | TGCGCCAGCAGCCAAGGGCCTAGCGGAACCTACGAGCAGTACTTC
NA | TRBD1 | TRBJ2-7 | TRBV4-2 | CASGQTGGYEQYF | TGTGCCAGCGGACAGACAGGGGGCTACGAGCAGTACTTC